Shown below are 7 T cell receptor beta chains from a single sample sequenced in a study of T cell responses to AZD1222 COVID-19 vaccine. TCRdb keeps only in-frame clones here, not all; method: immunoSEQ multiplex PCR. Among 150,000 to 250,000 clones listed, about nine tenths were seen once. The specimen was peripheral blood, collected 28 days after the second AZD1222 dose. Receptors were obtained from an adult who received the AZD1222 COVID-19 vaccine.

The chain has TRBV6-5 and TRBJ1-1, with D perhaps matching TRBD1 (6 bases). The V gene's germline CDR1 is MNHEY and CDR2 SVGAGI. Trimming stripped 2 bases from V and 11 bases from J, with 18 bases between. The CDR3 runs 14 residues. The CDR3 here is CASSYAPDRPGAFF. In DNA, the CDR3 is TGTGCCAGCAGTTACGCCCCGGACAGACCGGGGGCTTTCTTT.

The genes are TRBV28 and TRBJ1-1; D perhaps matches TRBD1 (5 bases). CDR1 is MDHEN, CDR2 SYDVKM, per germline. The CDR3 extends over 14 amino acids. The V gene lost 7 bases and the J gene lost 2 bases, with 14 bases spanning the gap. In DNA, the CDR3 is TGTGCCAGCACCAGGGCAGGGTTAAACACTGAAGCTTTCTTT. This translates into CASTRAGLNTEAFF.

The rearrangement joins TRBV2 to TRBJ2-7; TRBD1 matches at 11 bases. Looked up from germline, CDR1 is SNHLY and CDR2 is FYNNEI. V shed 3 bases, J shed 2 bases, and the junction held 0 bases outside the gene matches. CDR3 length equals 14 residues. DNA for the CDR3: TGTGCCAGCAGTGAGGGACAGGGGGCCTACGAGCAGTACTTC. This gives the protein CASSEGQGAYEQYF.

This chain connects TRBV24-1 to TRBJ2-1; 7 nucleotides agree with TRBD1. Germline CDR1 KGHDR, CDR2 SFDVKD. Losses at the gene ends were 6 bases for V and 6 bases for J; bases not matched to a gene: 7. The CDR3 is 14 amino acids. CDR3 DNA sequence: TGTGCCACCAGTAAGAGGGGGCTGGGCAATGAGCAGTTCTTC. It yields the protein CATSKRGLGNEQFF.

The CDR3 bases are TGTGCCAGCAGAGACAGGGGGGTGAACACTGAAGCTTTCTTT. This translates into CASRDRGVNTEAFF. V usage is TRBV28 and J usage is TRBJ1-1; 9 bases match TRBD1. V lost 6 bases, J lost 0 bases, and 2 bases stayed unmatched. CDR3 length: 14 residues. The germline gives CDR1 MDHEN, CDR2 SYDVKM.

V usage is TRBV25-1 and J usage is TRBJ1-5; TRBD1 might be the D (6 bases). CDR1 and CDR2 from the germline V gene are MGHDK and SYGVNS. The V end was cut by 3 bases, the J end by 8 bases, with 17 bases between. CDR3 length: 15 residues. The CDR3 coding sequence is TGTGCCAGCAGTGATGGTTGGGGGCCCTCGGAGCCCCAGCATTTT. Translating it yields CASSDGWGPSEPQHF.

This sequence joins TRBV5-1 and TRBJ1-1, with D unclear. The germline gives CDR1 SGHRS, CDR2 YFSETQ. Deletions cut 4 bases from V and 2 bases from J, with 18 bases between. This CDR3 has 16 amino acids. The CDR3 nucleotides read TGCGCCAGCAGCCCGACCGCCCACATTCCCAACACTGAAGCTTTCTTT. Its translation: CASSPTAHIPNTEAFF.